These T cell receptor beta chains were read from a single sample in a study of blood T cell repertoires in COVID-19. Sequencing was performed with immunoSEQ multiplex PCR; in TCRdb, only in-frame clones are kept and a portion is missing. The data hold 250,000 to 300,000 clones, with approximately 90% observed a single time. The sequencing input was peripheral blood. The source is a woman between 35 and 50 years old who had recovered from COVID-19. Both conserved end residues are part of each CDR3. The order of the fields is clone size, D gene, J gene, V gene, CDR3 protein, CDR3 DNA. D genes are given only for firm matches. Some rows mark clone size as missing; the rest say once, few, many or name a class of expanded clone.

. | TRBD1 | TRBJ1-5 | TRBV28 | CASTLTGGSNQPQHF | TGTGCCAGCACCCTAACAGGGGGCAGCAATCAGCCCCAGCATTTT
. | TRBD2 | TRBJ2-1 | TRBV27 | CASSWEGHANNEQFF | TGTGCCAGCAGTTGGGAGGGGCATGCCAACAATGAGCAGTTCTTC
. | TRBD2 | TRBJ2-7 | TRBV30 | CAWRETSGRSGEQYF | TGTGCCTGGAGAGAAACTAGCGGGAGGTCGGGCGAGCAGTACTTC
. | TRBD2 | TRBJ2-2 | TRBV4-1 | CASSSRGGSSTGELFF | TGCGCCAGCAGCTCAAGGGGCGGGAGTAGCACCGGGGAGCTGTTTTTT
. | . | TRBJ1-1 | TRBV21-1 | CAITEGLGTEAFF | TGTGCCATCACCGAGGGTCTGGGCACTGAAGCTTTCTTT
. | TRBD1 | TRBJ1-4 | TRBV7-9 | CASSLEQGVGEKLFF | TGTGCCAGCAGCTTAGAACAGGGGGTCGGGGAAAAACTGTTTTTT
. | . | TRBJ2-1 | TRBV12-3/TRBV12-4 | CASSPGNEQFF | TGTGCCAGCAGCCCGGGGAATGAGCAGTTCTTC
. | . | TRBJ2-3 | TRBV20-1 | CSASSGGADTQYF | TGCAGTGCTAGTAGCGGAGGGGCAGATACGCAGTATTTT
once | . | TRBJ1-2 | TRBV27 | CASSLAGGYGYTF | TGTGCCAGCAGCCTTGCGGGGGGGTATGGCTACACCTTC
. | . | TRBJ1-2 | TRBV7-2 | CASSLGGGPFYGYTF | TGTGCCAGCAGCTTAGGGGGGGGTCCGTTCTATGGCTACACCTTC
. | . | TRBJ2-2 | TRBV5-5 | CASSPGVPNTGELFF | TGTGCCAGCAGCCCGGGGGTCCCGAACACCGGGGAGCTGTTTTTT
. | . | TRBJ2-7 | TRBV9 | CASSVAPQGPTSYEQYF | TGTGCCAGCAGCGTAGCTCCCCAGGGGCCTACTTCCTACGAGCAGTACTTC
. | TRBD2 | TRBJ2-2 | TRBV3-1/TRBV3-2 | CASSQGTITGELFF | TGTGCCAGCAGCCAGGGGACTATAACGGGGGAGCTGTTTTTT
. | . | TRBJ1-1 | TRBV30 | CAWSVALMNTEAFF | TGTGCCTGGAGTGTCGCCCTAATGAACACTGAAGCTTTCTTT
. | . | TRBJ1-3 | TRBV7-9 | CASSSGGALRLAGNTIYF | TGTGCCAGCAGCTCTGGGGGGGCCCTCCGTTTGGCTGGAAACACCATATATTTT
. | TRBD2 | TRBJ2-5 | TRBV27 | CASSLLGLAGAERGCETQYF | TGTGCCAGCAGTTTATTGGGACTAGCGGGAGCCGAACGAGGGTGCGAGACCCAGTACTTC
. | . | TRBJ2-5 | TRBV6-2/TRBV6-3 | CASSYLRGGGQETQYF | TGTGCCAGCAGTTACCTACGAGGGGGGGGCCAAGAGACCCAGTACTTC
. | TRBD1 | TRBJ1-3 | TRBV5-4 | CASSARTGFGNTIYF | TGTGCCAGCAGCGCCCGGACAGGGTTTGGAAACACCATATATTTT
. | TRBD1 | TRBJ2-5 | TRBV30 | CAWSVGGQPQETQYF | TGTGCCTGGAGTGTAGGGGGACAGCCGCAAGAGACCCAGTACTTC
few | TRBD1 | TRBJ1-2 | TRBV11-3 | CASSVGQGGYTF | TGTGCCAGCAGCGTCGGACAGGGGGGCTACACCTTC
once | TRBD2 | TRBJ2-1 | TRBV27 | CASSPELAGGWNEQFF | TGTGCCAGCAGTCCAGAACTAGCGGGAGGGTGGAATGAGCAGTTCTTC
. | . | TRBJ2-5 | TRBV4-3 | CASSQDRGTQYF | TGCGCCAGCAGCCAAGACAGGGGAACCCAGTACTTC
. | . | TRBJ2-5 | TRBV9 | CASSVAAAEPFQETQYF | TGTGCCAGCAGCGTAGCGGCGGCCGAACCCTTCCAAGAGACCCAGTACTTC
. | TRBD2 | TRBJ2-1 | TRBV7-2 | CASSLGLGTYNEQFF | TGTGCCAGCAGCCTCGGACTAGGGACCTACAATGAGCAGTTCTTC
. | . | TRBJ1-2 | TRBV6-5 | CASGSRDKNYGYTF | TGTGCCAGCGGCTCCCGGGACAAGAACTATGGCTACACCTTC
. | TRBD2 | TRBJ2-1 | TRBV24-1 | CATSDWGTSGGCNEQFF | TGTGCCACCAGTGATTGGGGGACTAGCGGAGGGTGCAATGAGCAGTTCTTC
. | TRBD1 | TRBJ2-5 | TRBV5-6 | CASSSPGQGRQETQYF | TGTGCCAGCAGCTCCCCGGGACAGGGGCGCCAAGAGACCCAGTACTTC
. | TRBD1 | TRBJ1-6 | TRBV7-9 | CASRQQGAPWALHF | TGTGCCAGCAGGCAACAGGGGGCCCCGTGGGCCCTCCACTTT
once | . | TRBJ2-1 | TRBV10-3 | CAISESGGVGSDNEQFF | TGTGCCATCAGTGAGTCTGGAGGGGTCGGGTCGGACAATGAGCAGTTCTTC
. | TRBD2 | TRBJ2-1 | TRBV7-9 | CASRGGSSPSEQFF | TGTGCCAGCCGCGGCGGGAGTAGTCCCAGTGAGCAGTTCTTC
. | . | TRBJ2-1 | TRBV6-5 | CAVQRSLAQNEQFF | TGTGCCGTCCAACGCTCACTAGCCCAGAATGAGCAGTTCTTC
. | . | TRBJ2-7 | TRBV4-3 | CASSQDSGFEQYF | TGCGCCAGCAGCCAAGACTCCGGTTTCGAGCAGTACTTC
. | . | TRBJ1-1 | TRBV2 | CATHGGGAEAFF | TGTGCCACCCATGGGGGGGGTGCTGAGGCTTTCTTT
once | TRBD2 | TRBJ2-5 | TRBV30 | CAWNSGRAGETQYF | TGTGCCTGGAATAGCGGGAGGGCCGGGGAGACCCAGTACTTC
few | . | TRBJ1-2 | TRBV30 | CAWSGTGYGYTF | TGTGCCTGGAGCGGCACGGGATATGGCTACACCTTC
. | TRBD1 | TRBJ2-1 | TRBV3-1/TRBV3-2 | CASSQEGGQAHQQFF | TGTGCCAGCAGCCAAGAAGGTGGACAGGCCCACCAGCAGTTCTTC
. | . | TRBJ2-5 | TRBV27 | CASRQGPQETQYF | TGTGCCAGCAGACAGGGACCGCAAGAGACCCAGTACTTC
. | . | TRBJ2-3 | TRBV14 | CASSQGLARTDTQYF | TGTGCCAGCAGCCAAGGGCTAGCACGCACAGATACGCAGTATTTT
. | TRBD1 | TRBJ1-2 | TRBV10-3 | CAVTGEGYGYTF | TGTGCCGTCACAGGGGAAGGTTATGGCTACACCTTC
. | . | TRBJ1-1 | TRBV30 | CAWSSRSGSITEAFF | TGTGCCTGGAGTAGTAGGTCGGGGTCGATCACTGAAGCTTTCTTT
. | . | TRBJ1-5 | TRBV9 | CASSPGTGKNNQPQHF | TGTGCCAGCAGCCCCGGAACAGGGAAAAATAATCAGCCCCAGCATTTT
few | TRBD1 | TRBJ1-5 | TRBV19 | CASSPLGQGGYGNQPQHF | TGTGCCAGTAGTCCCCTGGGACAGGGAGGGTATGGCAATCAGCCCCAGCATTTT
. | TRBD2 | TRBJ2-5 | TRBV5-4 | CASSPSGGGEETQYF | TGTGCCAGCAGCCCGTCGGGTGGGGGGGAAGAGACCCAGTACTTC
. | . | TRBJ2-1 | TRBV4-1 | CASSPREPSYNEQFF | TGCGCCAGCAGCCCCCGGGAGCCCTCCTACAATGAGCAGTTCTTC
once | . | TRBJ1-2 | TRBV11-3 | CASSLVGYKADGYTF | TGTGCCAGCAGCTTAGTAGGTTACAAGGCGGATGGCTACACCTTC
. | TRBD2 | TRBJ2-7 | TRBV6-4 | CASSPGGDYEQYF | TGTGCCAGCAGCCCGGGGGGGGACTACGAGCAGTACTTC
once | TRBD1 | TRBJ2-7 | TRBV6-5 | CASTPWDRGDEQYF | TGTGCCAGCACCCCGTGGGACAGGGGCGACGAGCAGTACTTC
. | TRBD2 | TRBJ2-7 | TRBV27 | CASSLRGGASGISEQYF | TGTGCCAGCAGTTTAAGGGGGGGGGCTAGCGGGATATCCGAGCAGTACTTC
. | . | TRBJ2-3 | TRBV6-5 | CASRPSGGTDTQYF | TGTGCCAGCAGACCGAGCGGCGGCACAGATACGCAGTATTTT